The 20 T cell receptor beta chains below all came from one sample that was sequenced in a study of blood T cell repertoires in COVID-19. The table came from immunoSEQ multiplex PCR; TCRdb's copy has only in-frame clones and leaves some out. The data hold 200,000 to 300,000 clones, with approximately 80% observed a single time. The specimen sequenced was peripheral blood. These receptors were collected from a woman aged 80 or over with COVID-19, enrolled during active disease.

This chain uses TRBV5-1 with TRBJ1-3; D gene uncertain. This CDR3 has 15 amino acids. Germline V gene data show CDR1 as SGHRS and CDR2 as YFSETQ. V was cut by 0 bases and J by 4 bases, with 11 bases left in between. The CDR3 DNA reads as TGCGCCAGCAGCTTGGGCTCCCTAGGAGGAAACACCATATATTTT. The encoded protein is CASSLGSLGGNTIYF.

The chain combines TRBV19 with TRBJ1-5, with 9 bases lining up with TRBD1. Unmatched junction bases numbered 10, after V lost 6 bases and J lost 1 base. CDR1 and CDR2 (germline): LNHDA, SQIVND (reference sequence). The CDR3 runs to 17 residues. CDR3: CASRRVGTGNSNQPQHF. The CDR3 DNA sequence: TGTGCCAGTAGGAGGGTCGGGACAGGGAACAGCAATCAGCCCCAGCATTTT. Together with reference TRBV19 and TRBJ1-5, the CDR3 gives the full variable domain: DGGITQSPKYLFRKEGQNVTLSCEQNLNHDAMYWYRQDPGQGLRLIYYSQIVNDFQKGDIAEGYSVSREKKESFPLTVTSAQKNPTAFYLCASRRVGTGNSNQPQHFGDGTRLSIL.

The chain employs TRBV4-2 and TRBJ2-7; D is ambiguous. The CDR3 spans 15 residues. Germline V gives CDR1 LGHNA, CDR2 YNFKEQ. V lost 0 bases and J 7 bases, leaving 16 bases between the germline ends. As DNA, the CDR3 is TGTGCCAGCAGCCAAGATAAGCGCCCGCGGAGAGAGCAGTACTTC. It codes for CASSQDKRPRREQYF.

The V and J genes are TRBV28 and TRBJ2-3, with 12 bases lining up with TRBD2. The V and J ends lost 8 bases and 3 bases, in that order; junction bases with no gene match: 6. Germline CDR1 and CDR2: MDHEN and SYDVKM. The CDR3 sequence is 15 residues long. The CDR3 is CASFQGTSGTDTQYF. Here the CDR3 DNA reads TGTGCCAGCTTCCAAGGGACTAGCGGGACAGATACGCAGTATTTT.

The V and J genes are TRBV2 and TRBJ1-4; no clear D gene. The CDR3 has 15 residues. V lost 8 bases, J lost 4 bases, and 17 bases lay in between. The germline V gene has CDR1 SNHLY and CDR2 FYNNEI. CDR3 amino acids: CASLEGPRGNEKLFF. DNA for the CDR3: TGTGCCAGCCTGGAGGGTCCCCGGGGTAATGAAAAACTGTTTTTT.

The V gene is TRBV5-4, the J gene TRBJ1-6, with 7 bases identical to TRBD1. CDR1 is SGHNT and CDR2 is YYREEE in the germline V gene (reference sequence). This CDR3 has 15 amino acids. After removal of 2 bases from V and 6 bases from J, the junction contained 5 bases not matched to a gene. The CDR3 loop reads CASSFGQGGNSPLHF. Here the CDR3 DNA reads TGTGCCAGCAGCTTCGGCCAGGGGGGTAATTCACCCCTCCACTTT.

The chain has TRBV28 and TRBJ1-1; D possibly corresponds to TRBD1 (5 bases). Germline lookup yields CDR1 MDHEN and CDR2 SYDVKM. The CDR3 runs 13 residues. V lost 2 bases to trimming and J lost 9 bases, with 13 bases between them. CDR3 in DNA: TGTGCCAGCAGTTTACGGGGGGGGGAGAAAGCTTTCTTT. It specifies CASSLRGGEKAFF.

J is TRBJ2-7 and V is TRBV30, with D uncertain. Trimming took off 0 bases at V and 6 bases at J, with 18 bases between the two ends. CDR1 and CDR2 from the germline V gene are GTSNPN and SVGIG (reference sequence). This CDR3 is 15 amino acids long. The CDR3 DNA reads TGTGCCTGGAGTGTACGGTCCTCTAACCCCCTCGAGCAGTACTTC. Translating gives CAWSVRSSNPLEQYF.

The chain has TRBV5-1 and TRBJ2-6; weak D call: TRBD1 (7 bases). This CDR3 comprises 17 residues. Deletions cut 2 bases from V and 0 bases from J, with 12 bases between. Germline V lookup: CDR1 SGHRS, CDR2 YFSETQ. CDR3 in DNA: TGCGCCAGCAGCTTTGGAGGGACAGCCTCTGGGGCCAACGTCCTGACTTTC. Translated: CASSFGGTASGANVLTF. Combining the CDR3 with reference TRBV5-1 and TRBJ2-6 gives the whole variable domain KAGVTQTPRYLIKTRGQQVTLSCSPISGHRSVSWYQQTPGQGLQFLFEYFSETQRNKGNFPGRFSGRQFSNSRSEMNVSTLELGDSALYLCASSFGGTASGANVLTFGAGSRLTVL.

This clone was found once. The chain combines TRBV18 with TRBJ1-1; weak D call: TRBD1 (6 bases). Trimming removed 3 bases at V and 3 bases at J, with 14 bases between. CDR3 length equals 15 residues. CDR1 and CDR2 from the germline V gene are KGHSH and LQKENI. CDR3 DNA: TGTGCCAGCTCACCCATAGGGGGATGGGACACTGAAGCTTTCTTT. This encodes CASSPIGGWDTEAFF. Full variable domain (missing parts from reference TRBV18 and TRBJ1-1): NAGVMQNPRHLVRRRGQEARLRCSPMKGHSHVYWYRQLPEEGLKFMVYLQKENIIDESGMPKERFSAEFPKEGPSILRIQQVVRGDSAAYFCASSPIGGWDTEAFFGQGTRLTVV.

V is TRBV5-1 and J is TRBJ2-7, with TRBD2 as a possible D gene (5 bases). CDR1 is SGHRS, CDR2 YFSETQ, per germline. There are 14 residues in the CDR3. V shed 3 bases and J shed 2 bases, with 12 bases lying between them. The CDR3 sequence: CASSSGMITYEQYF. CDR3 DNA: TGCGCCAGCAGCTCCGGGATGATCACCTACGAGCAGTACTTC.

The genes are TRBV5-4 and TRBJ1-5; D ambiguous. V was shortened by 4 bases and J by 1 base, with 15 bases between the two germline ends. This CDR3 has 16 residues. The germline CDR1 and CDR2 sequences are SGHNT and YYREEE (reference sequence). CDR3 DNA: TGTGCCAGCAGCCCCTCCCCGCGGGAGAGCAATCAGCCCCAGCATTTT. Translation: CASSPSPRESNQPQHF. The whole variable domain, remainder taken from reference TRBV5-4 and TRBJ1-5, is ETGVTQSPTHLIKTRGQQVTLRCSSQSGHNTVSWYQQALGQGPQFIFQYYREEENGRGNFPPRFSGLQFPNYSSELNVNALELDDSALYLCASSPSPRESNQPQHFGDGTRLSIL.

This chain connects TRBV6-2 or TRBV6-3 to TRBJ1-1, with a possible D match to TRBD1 (6 bases). Germline lookup yields CDR1 MNHEY and CDR2 SVGEGT. This CDR3 contains 11 residues. The germline V and J ends were trimmed by 6 bases and 11 bases, with 13 bases remaining between them. The DNA of the CDR3 is TGTGCCAGCAGCCAGGGGTTGGGGGCTTTCTTT. Protein: CASSQGLGAFF.

This rearrangement joins TRBV18 to TRBJ1-1; TRBD1 is a possible D gene (5 bases). Trimming removed 1 base at V and 7 bases at J, with 10 bases between. CDR3 length: 13 residues. Germline V lookup: CDR1 KGHSH, CDR2 LQKENI. In nucleotides, the CDR3 is TGTGCCAGCTCACCACGGCAGGGCGGTGAAGCTTTCTTT. Translating gives CASSPRQGGEAFF.

The chain recombines TRBV5-1 with TRBJ1-5; D gene uncertain. Germline assignment: CDR1 SGHRS and CDR2 YFSETQ. The V end lost 0 bases, the J end lost 7 bases, and 14 bases lay between the germline ends. The CDR3 is 15 residues long. CDR3 protein: CASSLGPGSEQPQHF. Written as DNA, the CDR3 is TGCGCCAGCAGCTTGGGGCCGGGTTCGGAACAGCCCCAGCATTTT.

This clone was found a few times. This chain connects TRBV2 to TRBJ2-2, with 8 positions matching TRBD1. From germline, CDR1 is SNHLY and CDR2 FYNNEI. The CDR3 contains 14 residues. V shed 6 bases, J shed 3 bases, and the junction held 3 bases outside the gene matches. This CDR3 is CASRAGGYTGELFF. DNA for the CDR3: TGTGCCAGCAGGGCAGGGGGCTACACCGGGGAGCTGTTTTTT.

This clone was picked up many times. The chain links TRBV12-3 or TRBV12-4 to TRBJ1-5; a weak D match, TRBD1 (5 bases). Trimming took 3 bases from V and 12 from J, leaving 15 bases between them. The CDR3 covers 13 residues. CDR3 bases: TGTGCCAGCAGTTTCCGGAGGGACCCTCGCCAGCATTTT. It yields the protein CASSFRRDPRQHF.

The V call is TRBV6-2 or TRBV6-3, the J call TRBJ2-5; unclear D gene. The CDR3 contains 16 residues. V was trimmed by 2 bases and J by 5 bases, leaving 18 bases between them. Germline CDR1 and CDR2: MNHEY and SVGEGT. For the CDR3, the DNA is TGTGCCAGCAGTTACCCCCCAGGCCTCGTTGAGGAGACCCAGTACTTC. It yields the protein CASSYPPGLVEETQYF.

This chain connects TRBV9 to TRBJ1-2; no clear D. Trimming cost V 0 bases and J 8 bases, with 14 bases left between them. The CDR3 totals 14 residues. Per germline, CDR1 SGDLS and CDR2 YYNGEE. The CDR3 DNA follows: TGTGCCAGCAGCGTAGATCCAGCTAGTATAGGCTACACCTTC. Translating gives CASSVDPASIGYTF.

The genes are TRBV5-1 and TRBJ2-5; 7 bases align to TRBD2. V trimming: 4 bases; J trimming: 3 bases; junction bases outside the gene matches: 6. CDR1 SGHRS and CDR2 YFSETQ come from the germline V gene. The CDR3 consists of 14 residues. CDR3 coding DNA: TGCGCCAGCAGCACCGCCGGGAGGAAAGAGACCCAGTACTTC. Protein product: CASSTAGRKETQYF.